This T cell receptor (beta chain) originates from a study of identical twins. Study findings and constraints: Part of the zero-insertion signal could reflect confounding by invariant MAIT and iNKT cells.

Germline V gene sequence: CDR1 SQVTM, CDR2 ANQGSEA. The V gene end was trimmed by 6 bases and the J gene end by 1 base; junction bases not matched to a gene: 11. The CDR3 is 16 residues long. Concerning this clonotype: No antigen is known for it.

Each cDNA held unique molecular identifiers, and template switching gave it a universal primer site. TCRdb processed the 5' RACE reads anew with MiXCR; each CDR3 protein has one entry. In the table there are about 430,000 distinct CDR3 sequences, roughly 20% of which are singletons. Sequences were obtained from naive T cells sorted from blood. The chain is built from TRBV29-1 and TRBJ2-2; 7 nucleotides line up with TRBD1. The sequence was collected from a man aged 50-60 years in good health. CDR3 protein: CSVALLTGMNTGELFF. CDR3 DNA sequence: TGCAGCGTGGCCCTTTTGACAGGGATGAACACCGGGGAGCTGTTTTTT.